This T cell receptor (beta chain) was retrieved from a study of beta chain features in type 1 diabetes. Notes on the study in general: In comparison with healthy donors, patients had naive, central memory and Treg TCRB repertoires that appeared more similar.

Reverse transcription of all isolated RNA meant that expressed TCRB transcripts were sequenced. Produced via immunoSEQ multiplex PCR; TCRdb's table is partial and in-frame only. The sample records 350,000 or so clones, 20% being singletons. Remarks on this clone: Its antigen is currently unknown.

Germline assignment: CDR1 SGDLS and CDR2 YYNGEE. The V gene end was trimmed by 4 bases and the J gene end by 2 bases; junction bases not matched to a gene: 7. The CDR3 loop spans 15 amino acids. The sequence was obtained from a woman in her late teens or twenties in good health. The chain joins TRBV9 to TRBJ2-3, with 7 positions matching TRBD1. The sequenced sample consisted of naive CD4+ T cells from blood. CDR3 in amino acids: CASSTRDRTTDTQYF. The CDR3, as DNA: TGTGCCAGCAGCACCCGGGACAGAACCACAGATACGCAGTATTTT.